This record covers a single TCR beta chain. The antigen is unknown. This entry is derived from a study of T cell clonotyping in hematopoietic cell transplantation. Study observations and caveats: Cells were unsorted, so CD4 and CD8 contributions were not separated. After transplant, recipient diversity fell while pathologically expanded clonotypes grew through day 180.

Germline V gene sequence: CDR1 SGHTA, CDR2 FQGNSA. V dropped 6 bases and J dropped 0 bases, with 12 bases sitting between them. This CDR3 contains 15 residues. The protocol was immunoSEQ multiplex PCR, while the TCRdb copy is restricted to in-frame clones and leaves out a portion. In the table there are about 12,000 clones, 75% to 95% of which are singletons. This TCR was recovered from a man younger than 40 in good health. Some clones in this sample may be carry-over from other donors' samples. This chain links TRBV7-2 with TRBJ1-3; D unclear. The source material was peripheral blood mononuclear cells. For the CDR3, the DNA is TGTGCCAGCAGTCCGAGGCGGAGCTCTGGAAACACCATATATTTT. This codes for CASSPRRSSGNTIYF.